This TCR beta chain was captured by sequencing in a study of shared clonotypes between healthy human individuals. Replicate sorted-subset PCRs were loaded with 150 to 200 ng DNA, 30,000 or so T cell genomes. Method: immunoSEQ multiplex PCR; TCRdb's copy keeps in-frame clones and lacks some. Of 600,000 to 800,000 clones detected, 72% appear once; the ten largest clones hold approximately 1.7%. The sequence was obtained from a woman between 25 and 40 years old in good health. Sequencing used memory CD4+ T cells sorted from blood. Subset meaning: CD45RA-negative fraction.

In DNA, the CDR3 is TGTGCCAGCAGCAAAGGGGGGGTAGCGGGAGGCCAGGGAGAGACCCAGTACTTC. This translates into CASSKGGVAGGQGETQYF. The chain carries TRBV11-2 and TRBJ2-5; 10 positions agree with TRBD2. This CDR3 comprises 18 residues. Per the germline V gene, CDR1 is SGHAT and CDR2 is FQNNGV. V shed 5 bases and J 4 bases; nucleotides not matched to a gene: 16.